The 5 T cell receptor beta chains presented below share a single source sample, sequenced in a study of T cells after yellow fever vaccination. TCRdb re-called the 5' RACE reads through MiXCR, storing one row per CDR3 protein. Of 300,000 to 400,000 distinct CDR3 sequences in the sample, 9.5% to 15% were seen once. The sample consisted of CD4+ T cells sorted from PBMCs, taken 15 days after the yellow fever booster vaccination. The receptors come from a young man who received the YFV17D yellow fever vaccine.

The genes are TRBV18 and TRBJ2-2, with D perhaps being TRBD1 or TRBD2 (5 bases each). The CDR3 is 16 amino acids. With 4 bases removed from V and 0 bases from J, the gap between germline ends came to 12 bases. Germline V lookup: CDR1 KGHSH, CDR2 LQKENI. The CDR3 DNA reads TGTGCCAGCTCACTGGGACCGCCACCGAACACCGGGGAGCTGTTTTTT. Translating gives CASSLGPPPNTGELFF.

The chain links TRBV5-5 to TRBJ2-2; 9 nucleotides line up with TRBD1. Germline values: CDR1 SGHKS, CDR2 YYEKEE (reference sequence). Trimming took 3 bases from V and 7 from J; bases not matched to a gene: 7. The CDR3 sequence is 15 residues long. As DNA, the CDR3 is TGTGCCAGCAGCTACGGGACAGGGTTTGGCGGGGAGCTGTTTTTT. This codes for CASSYGTGFGGELFF.

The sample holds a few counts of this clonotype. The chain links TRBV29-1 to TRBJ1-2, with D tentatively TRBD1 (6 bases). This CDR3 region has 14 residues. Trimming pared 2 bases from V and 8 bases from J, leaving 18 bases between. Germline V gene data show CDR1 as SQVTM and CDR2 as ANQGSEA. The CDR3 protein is CSVELEDRAYGYTF. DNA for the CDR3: TGCAGCGTTGAACTCGAGGACAGAGCTTACGGCTACACCTTC.

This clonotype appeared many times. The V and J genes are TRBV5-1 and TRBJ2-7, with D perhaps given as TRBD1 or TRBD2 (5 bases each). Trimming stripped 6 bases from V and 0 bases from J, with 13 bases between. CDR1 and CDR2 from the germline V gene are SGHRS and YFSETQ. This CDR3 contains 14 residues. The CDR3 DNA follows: TGCGCCAGCACCGGGACGCCCAGCTCCTACGAGCAGTACTTC. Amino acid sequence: CASTGTPSSYEQYF.

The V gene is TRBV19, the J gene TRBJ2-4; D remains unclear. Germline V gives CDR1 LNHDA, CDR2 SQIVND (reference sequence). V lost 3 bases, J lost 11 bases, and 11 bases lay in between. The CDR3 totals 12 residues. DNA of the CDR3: TGTGCCAGTAGTATTAGTCCCCACGTTCAGTACTTC. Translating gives CASSISPHVQYF.